This entry lists 21 T cell receptor beta chains sequenced from one sample in a study of blood T cell repertoires in COVID-19. TCRdb keeps only in-frame clones here, not all; method: immunoSEQ multiplex PCR. The sample shows 120,000 or so clones, around 80% of them seen only once. The sample consisted of peripheral blood. These receptors originate from a man between 60 and 70 years old with active or convalescent COVID-19.

The rearrangement joins TRBV9 to TRBJ2-2; D unresolved. The germline CDR1 and CDR2 sequences are SGDLS and YYNGEE. The CDR3 spans 14 residues. V lost 6 bases and J 4 bases, leaving 13 bases between the germline ends. CDR3 protein: CASTPRQLTGELFF. The CDR3 nucleotides are TGTGCCAGCACCCCGCGTCAACTCACCGGGGAGCTGTTTTTT.

The rearrangement uses TRBV9 and TRBJ2-7; 10 bases fit TRBD2. The germline gives CDR1 SGDLS, CDR2 YYNGEE. V shed 1 base and J 5 bases; nucleotides not matched to a gene: 3. CDR3 size: 14 residues. CDR3 loop: CASSVLAGDDEQYF. Written as DNA, the CDR3 is TGTGCCAGCAGCGTACTAGCGGGAGATGACGAGCAGTACTTC.

V is TRBV24-1 and J is TRBJ2-1, with TRBD2 matching 14 bases. Germline lookup yields CDR1 KGHDR and CDR2 SFDVKD. This CDR3 comprises 17 residues. With 4 bases clipped from V and 8 bases from J, the junction kept 9 bases outside the gene matches. CDR3 amino acids: CATSDPGTSGSLDEQFF. The CDR3, as DNA: TGTGCCACCAGTGACCCCGGGACTAGCGGGAGTTTGGATGAGCAGTTCTTC.

The rearrangement joins TRBV25-1 to TRBJ1-6, with 7 nucleotides matching TRBD1. Germline CDR1 reads MGHDK; CDR2 reads SYGVNS. This CDR3 is built from 15 residues. Trimming cost V 2 bases and J 6 bases; bases outside gene matches: 4. CDR3 amino acids: CASSEMTGTNSPLHF. Written as DNA, the CDR3 is TGTGCCAGCAGTGAAATGACAGGGACTAATTCACCCCTCCACTTT. The complete variable domain, with remaining parts taken from reference TRBV25-1 and TRBJ1-6, reads EADIYQTPRYLVIGTGKKITLECSQTMGHDKMYWYQQDPGMELHLIHYSYGVNSTEKGDLSSESTVSRIRTEHFPLTLESARPSHTSQYLCASSEMTGTNSPLHFGNGTRLTVT.

V gene TRBV5-1 combines with J gene TRBJ1-5, with D tentatively TRBD1 (6 bases). The CDR3 spans 15 residues. V was trimmed by 4 bases and J by 7 bases, leaving 18 bases between them. Per germline, CDR1 SGHRS and CDR2 YFSETQ. This CDR3 reads CASSLGGRGEQPQHF. CDR3 in DNA: TGCGCCAGCAGCCTAGGCGGCAGGGGAGAACAGCCCCAGCATTTT.

This clone came up a few times. The V and J genes are TRBV5-4 and TRBJ2-6; D remains unclear. There are 15 residues in the CDR3. Trimming stripped 1 base from V and 0 bases from J, with 5 bases between. Germline CDR1 reads SGHNT; CDR2 reads YYREEE (reference sequence). The CDR3 sequence is CASSLTVSGANVLTF. The CDR3 DNA follows: TGTGCCAGCAGCTTGACAGTCTCTGGGGCCAACGTCCTGACTTTC.

The V call is TRBV28, the J call TRBJ1-2, with a possible D match to TRBD1 (5 bases). Germline V gene lookup returns CDR1 MDHEN and CDR2 SYDVKM. The CDR3 spans 15 residues. The V gene lost 7 bases and the J gene lost 2 bases, with 17 bases spanning the gap. The CDR3 nucleotides are TGTGCCAGCAACCTCCAGGGAAGCAGGAACTATGGCTACACCTTC. This gives the protein CASNLQGSRNYGYTF.

The CDR3 DNA reads as TGTGCCACCAGCAGTTTGTGGGGCACAGTCAACACTGAAGCTTTCTTT. This gives the protein CATSSLWGTVNTEAFF. This sequence joins TRBV15 and TRBJ1-1, with a weak D call TRBD1 (5 bases). V lost 3 bases, J lost 2 bases, and 16 bases lay in between. The CDR3 contains 16 residues. The germline V gene encodes CDR1 LNHNV and CDR2 YYDKDF (reference sequence).

This rearrangement joins TRBV10-3 to TRBJ2-1; 7 bases map to TRBD2. This CDR3 is 11 amino acids long. CDR1 ENHRY and CDR2 SYGVKD come from the germline V gene. V was pared by 10 bases and J by 10 bases, with 7 bases of the junction left unmatched. CDR3 sequence reads: CATGGGREQFF. The CDR3 DNA reads as TGTGCCACGGGAGGAGGGCGGGAGCAGTTCTTC.

The chain joins TRBV3-1 (or the pseudogene TRBV3-2) to TRBJ2-5; 8 nucleotides line up with TRBD2. Germline values: CDR1 LGHDT, CDR2 YNNKEL (reference sequence). The trim removed 2 bases at V and 3 bases at J, leaving 17 bases unmatched. CDR3 length: 19 amino acids. The CDR3 loop is CASSQYGGAPTGAKETQYF. CDR3 coding DNA: TGTGCCAGCAGCCAATACGGGGGGGCCCCCACCGGCGCGAAAGAGACCCAGTACTTC.

This clone showed up just a few times. This chain joins TRBV27 and TRBJ1-5, with 7 bases fitting TRBD1. Per the germline V gene, CDR1 is MNHEY and CDR2 is SMNVEV (reference sequence). This CDR3 is 16 amino acids long. With V trimmed by 2 bases and J by 4 bases, 8 bases remained unmatched. The CDR3 DNA is TGTGCCAGCAGTTTAGCAGGGACAGCGGCAAATCAGCCCCAGCATTTT. Translated: CASSLAGTAANQPQHF.

This chain links TRBV9 with TRBJ2-2, with unresolved D. The CDR3 has 14 amino acids. The V gene's germline CDR1 is SGDLS and CDR2 YYNGEE. V lost 3 bases, J lost 5 bases, and 11 bases lay in between. CDR3 protein: CASSERALTGELFF. For the CDR3, the DNA is TGTGCCAGCAGCGAACGCGCGTTGACCGGGGAGCTGTTTTTT.

The chain employs TRBV27 and TRBJ2-7; a possible D gene is TRBD2 (6 bases). Germline loops: CDR1 MNHEY, CDR2 SMNVEV (reference sequence). V dropped 5 bases and J dropped 3 bases, with 11 bases sitting between them. This CDR3 contains 13 residues. CDR3 in amino acids: CASSLPGGYEQYF. DNA for the CDR3: TGTGCCAGCAGTCTCCCCGGGGGCTACGAGCAGTACTTC.

The chain has TRBV27 and TRBJ2-1; 7 nucleotides line up with TRBD2. This CDR3 is built from 19 residues. Germline CDR1 and CDR2: MNHEY and SMNVEV (reference sequence). Trimming cost V 6 bases and J 7 bases; bases outside gene matches: 24. CDR3 amino acids: CASRPGRIGAFRSENEQFF. For the CDR3, the DNA is TGTGCCAGCAGACCCGGGAGGATAGGGGCTTTTCGGTCGGAGAATGAGCAGTTCTTC.

The chain carries TRBV18 and TRBJ2-1; 8 bases are shared with TRBD1. CDR3 size: 14 residues. With V trimmed by 2 bases and J by 10 bases, 7 bases remained unmatched. From germline, CDR1 is KGHSH and CDR2 LQKENI. CDR3 DNA: TGTGCCAGCTCACCAGGAACAGGGGGAGAAGAGCAGTTCTTC. Amino acid sequence: CASSPGTGGEEQFF.

The chain combines TRBV18 with TRBJ2-7, with TRBD1 as a possible D gene (5 bases). Germline CDR1 KGHSH, CDR2 LQKENI. There are 17 residues in the CDR3. Between the trimmed V and J ends, which lost 0 bases and 0 bases, there was a span of 15 bases. DNA of the CDR3: TGTGCCAGCTCACCACCGATTGACAGCGACCTCTCCTACGAGCAGTACTTC. Protein product: CASSPPIDSDLSYEQYF.

The rearrangement joins TRBV27 to TRBJ2-3; the D is unclear. Germline V gene lookup returns CDR1 MNHEY and CDR2 SMNVEV (reference sequence). V lost 2 bases, J lost 2 bases, and 5 bases lay in between. CDR3 length equals 13 residues. CDR3 region: CASSLPNTDTQYF. The DNA for the CDR3 is TGTGCCAGCAGTTTACCTAACACAGATACGCAGTATTTT.

The V gene is TRBV5-1, the J gene TRBJ2-3; TRBD2 matches at 7 bases. CDR1 SGHRS and CDR2 YFSETQ come from the germline V gene. The trim removed 0 bases at V and 1 base at J, leaving 5 bases unmatched. This CDR3 contains 16 residues. In DNA, the CDR3 is TGCGCCAGCAGCTTGGGGCCTAGCGGAGGCACAGATACGCAGTATTTT. Translating it yields CASSLGPSGGTDTQYF.

CDR3 nucleotides: TGTGCCAGCAGCCTAGGGACAGGGATGGAATCCCTCCACTTT. Residues: CASSLGTGMESLHF. The chain is built from TRBV7-9 and TRBJ1-6, with TRBD1 identical over 9 bases. V trimming: 5 bases; J trimming: 14 bases; junction bases outside the gene matches: 10. Germline V CDR1 and CDR2: SEHNR, FQNEAQ (reference sequence). CDR3 length: 14 residues.

This clone was recorded many times. The chain has TRBV4-2 and TRBJ2-4, with D tentatively TRBD1 (6 bases). Deletions cut 4 bases from V and 0 bases from J, with 16 bases between. This CDR3 region has 17 residues. Germline values: CDR1 LGHNA, CDR2 YNFKEQ. CDR3 coding DNA: TGTGCCAGCAGCCCGCTGCTAGCCAGGGGAGCCAAAAACATTCAGTACTTC. Translation gives CASSPLLARGAKNIQYF.

The V call is TRBV7-3, the J call TRBJ1-1, with 12 bases fitting TRBD1. The CDR3 is 16 amino acids. Germline V lookup: CDR1 SGHTA, CDR2 FQGTGA. Trimming took 5 bases from V and 6 from J; bases not matched to a gene: 10. DNA for the CDR3: TGTGCCAGCAGCCCAAAGCCGGGACAGGGGGCCGCTGAAGCTTTCTTT. It yields the protein CASSPKPGQGAAEAFF.